This is a list of T cell receptor beta chains from one sample in a study of beta chain features in type 1 diabetes. The data were produced by immunoSEQ multiplex PCR, yet TCRdb's version contains in-frame clones alone and is incomplete. Here the sample spans about 660,000 clones, around 15% being singletons. The specimen sequenced was naive CD4+ T cells from blood. The receptors come from a man younger than 35 with type 1 diabetes. CDR3s include the opening cysteine and the closing phenylalanine or tryptophan. Fields, in order: clone size, J gene, D gene, V gene, CDR3 DNA, CDR3 protein. A D gene is named only where the DNA matches it firmly. A row's size may be missing; if present it is once, few, many or a size class.

>few|TRBJ1-1|TRBD1|TRBV2
TGTGCCAGCAGGCCGGACAGGGGTTCGGACACTGAAGCTTTCTTT
CASRPDRGSDTEAFF
>NA|TRBJ2-7|NA|TRBV7-2
TGTGCCAGCAGCTCGGGGGCCGTGAGGGAGCAGTACTTC
CASSSGAVREQYF
>NA|TRBJ1-2|NA|TRBV4-1
TGCGCCAGCAGCCTAGCAAGGAGCTATGGCTACACCTTC
CASSLARSYGYTF
>once|TRBJ2-5|NA|TRBV5-4
TGTGCCAGCAGCTTGGGCAGGGGAGAGACCCAGTACTTC
CASSLGRGETQYF
>few|TRBJ2-7|NA|TRBV10-3
TGTGCCATCAGGGAGGCGACCGGTGTGGTGGAGCAGTACTTC
CAIREATGVVEQYF
>few|TRBJ2-5|TRBD1|TRBV30
TGTGCCTGGAGCAGGGACAGGGGGCGGAGAGAGACCCAGTACTTC
CAWSRDRGRRETQYF
>NA|TRBJ2-6|NA|TRBV4-2
TGTGCCAGCAGCCAGGCTGCGGCTTCTGGGGCCAACGTCCTGACTTTC
CASSQAAASGANVLTF
>NA|TRBJ2-2|NA|TRBV11-2
TGTGCCAGCAGCTTACTTTCGCCGTATACAACCGGGGAGCTGTTTTTT
CASSLLSPYTTGELFF
>NA|TRBJ2-7|NA|TRBV29-1
TGCAGCGTTGGGCGGGACAGTATCTACGAGCAGTACTTC
CSVGRDSIYEQYF
>NA|TRBJ2-7|TRBD1|TRBV7-2
TGTGCCAGCAGCTTAGTAGGGGGCAGGAGCTCCTACGAGCAGTACTTC
CASSLVGGRSSYEQYF
>NA|TRBJ2-5|TRBD2|TRBV2
TGTGCCAGCAGTGGGACTAGCGGGAGACGGGAGACCCAGTACTTC
CASSGTSGRRETQYF
>NA|TRBJ2-5|NA|TRBV9
TGTGCCAGCAGCGTAGACAAGGGCGAGACCCAGTACTTC
CASSVDKGETQYF
>few|TRBJ2-7|NA|TRBV18
TGTGCCAGCTCAAACCCGCAGGGCTTTCAGTACTTC
CASSNPQGFQYF
>few|TRBJ2-7|NA|TRBV6-6
TGTGCCAGCAGCCCGGCCCCAGCAGGCGAGCAGTACTTC
CASSPAPAGEQYF
>NA|TRBJ1-1|NA|TRBV28
TGTGCCAGCAGTTTAGGGGGTCAAAGAATGAACACTGAAGCTTTCTTT
CASSLGGQRMNTEAFF
>few|TRBJ1-1|NA|TRBV30
TGTGCCTGGAGTAACGGATGGACATTCACGAACACTGAAGCTTTCTTT
CAWSNGWTFTNTEAFF
>NA|TRBJ1-6|TRBD1|TRBV7-3
TGTGCCAGCAGCTTAATGGGCAGGGGGTGGAATTCACCCCTCCACTTT
CASSLMGRGWNSPLHF
>few|TRBJ2-1|NA|TRBV7-2
TGTGCCAGCAGCTTAGGCGGTTGGGGCTCCTACAATGAGCAGTTCTTC
CASSLGGWGSYNEQFF
>few|TRBJ2-1|NA|TRBV23-1
TGCGCCAGCAGTTTAGCGGAAGACACCTACAATGAGCAGTTCTTC
CASSLAEDTYNEQFF
>few|TRBJ1-1|NA|TRBV30
TGTGCCTGGAGTGGGTCAAATCAGATGGAAGCTTTCTTT
CAWSGSNQMEAFF
>few|TRBJ2-6|NA|TRBV28
TGTGCCAGCGGTGGACTCAGGAGCTCTGGGGCCAACGTCCTGACTTTC
CASGGLRSSGANVLTF
>few|TRBJ2-1|TRBD2|TRBV29-1
TGCAGCGTTCGGGCTAGCGGGAGCCATGAGCAGTTCTTC
CSVRASGSHEQFF
>few|TRBJ2-3|TRBD2|TRBV4-1
TGCGCCAGCAGCCGAGAGGGACTAGCGGGAGATACGCAGTATTTT
CASSREGLAGDTQYF
>NA|TRBJ1-5|NA|TRBV27
TGTGCCAGCAGTTCCACGGGTCAGCCCCAGCATTTT
CASSSTGQPQHF
>NA|TRBJ2-5|NA|TRBV9
TGTGCCAGCAGCGTAGGGGCAGGAGGGATACTCGAGACCCAGTACTTC
CASSVGAGGILETQYF
>NA|TRBJ1-3|NA|TRBV9
TGTGCCAGCAGCGTCTTCAGAAACACCATATATTTT
CASSVFRNTIYF
>NA|TRBJ2-3|NA|TRBV4-2
TGTGCCAGCAGCCAAGGGAGGTCCACAGATACGCAGTATTTT
CASSQGRSTDTQYF
>NA|TRBJ2-3|TRBD1|TRBV28
TGTGCCAGCAGTCAACAGGGGGCTAGCACAGATACGCAGTATTTT
CASSQQGASTDTQYF
>NA|TRBJ2-7|NA|TRBV7-9
TGTGCCAGCAGCTTAGCTAGCTCTCACCACGAGCAGTACTTC
CASSLASSHHEQYF
>NA|TRBJ1-5|TRBD1|TRBV10-3
TGTGCCATCAGCAATCAGGGGGCTGCTAGCAATCAGCCCCAGCATTTT
CAISNQGAASNQPQHF